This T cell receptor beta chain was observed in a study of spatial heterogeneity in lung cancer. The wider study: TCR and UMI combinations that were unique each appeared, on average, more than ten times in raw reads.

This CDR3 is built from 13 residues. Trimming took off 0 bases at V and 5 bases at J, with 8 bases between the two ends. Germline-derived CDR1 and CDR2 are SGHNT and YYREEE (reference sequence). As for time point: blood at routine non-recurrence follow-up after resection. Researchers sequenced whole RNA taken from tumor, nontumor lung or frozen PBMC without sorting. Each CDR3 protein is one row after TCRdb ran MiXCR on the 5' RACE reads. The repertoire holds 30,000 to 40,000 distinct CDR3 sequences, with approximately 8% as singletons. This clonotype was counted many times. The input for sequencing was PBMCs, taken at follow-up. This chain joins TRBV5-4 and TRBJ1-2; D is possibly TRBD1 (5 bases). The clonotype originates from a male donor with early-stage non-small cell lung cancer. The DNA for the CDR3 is TGTGCCAGCAGCTTGGGCGACAGTTATGGCTACACCTTC. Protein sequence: CASSLGDSYGYTF.